The source of this T cell receptor (beta chain) is a study of molecular identifiers for immune sequencing clone quantification. This clonotype has at least ten counts. What it binds is unknown. Notes on the study in general: Should identical TCR molecules share a barcode, the sizes of highly expanded clones could be underestimated. For effector cells, clones above 20 RNA copies held over 97% of molecules; for naive cells, under 1%.

TCRdb redid the calling of the PCR reads with MiXCR, one entry per CDR3 protein. The sample gives over 100,000 distinct CDR3 sequences, 30% to 45% of which show up once; 9.5% to 10% is in the top ten. Naive CD8 T cell sorting was performed on the CD8+CD4-CCR7+CD45RA+ phenotype. What was sequenced was naive CD8+ T cells from blood, with Jurkat cell RNA spiked in. Subset in this sample: FACS-sorted CD8+CD4-CCR7+CD45RA+ naive T cells. This receptor was obtained from a human donor in good health. Some libraries in this study had Jurkat cell RNA spiked in.

The CDR3 region has the DNA TGCAGCGTTGTATCTCAGAACACCGGGGAGCTGTTTTTT. Its protein product is CSVVSQNTGELFF. The rearrangement joins TRBV29-1 to TRBJ2-2; D not resolved. Germline loops: CDR1 SQVTM, CDR2 ANQGSEA. Trimming took off 4 bases at V and 1 base at J, with 7 bases between the two ends. CDR3 length equals 13 residues.